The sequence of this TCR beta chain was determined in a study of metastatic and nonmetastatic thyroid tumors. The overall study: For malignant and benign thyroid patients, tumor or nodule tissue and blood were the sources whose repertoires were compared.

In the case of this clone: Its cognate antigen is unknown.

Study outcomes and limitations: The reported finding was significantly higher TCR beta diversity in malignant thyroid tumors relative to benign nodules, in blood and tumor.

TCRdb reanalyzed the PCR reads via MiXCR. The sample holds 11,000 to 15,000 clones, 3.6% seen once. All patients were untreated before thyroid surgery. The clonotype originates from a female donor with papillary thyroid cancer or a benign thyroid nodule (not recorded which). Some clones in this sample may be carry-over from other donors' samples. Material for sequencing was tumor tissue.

CDR3 residues: CASSLDGGDDYGYTF. In DNA, the CDR3 is TGTGCCAGCAGCTTAGATGGTGGGGACGACTATGGCTACACCTTC. The V gene is TRBV13, the J gene TRBJ1-2; D might be TRBD1 (5 bases). CDR3 length equals 15 residues. V lost 1 base and J lost 3, with 12 bases in between. The germline CDR1 and CDR2 sequences are PRHDT and FYEKMQ (reference sequence).